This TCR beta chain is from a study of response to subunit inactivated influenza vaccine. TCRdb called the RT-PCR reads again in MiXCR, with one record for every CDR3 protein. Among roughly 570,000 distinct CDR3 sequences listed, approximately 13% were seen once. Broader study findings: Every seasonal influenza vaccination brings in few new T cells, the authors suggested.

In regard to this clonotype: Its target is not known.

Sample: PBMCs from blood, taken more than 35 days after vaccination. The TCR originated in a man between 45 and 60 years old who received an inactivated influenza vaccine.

The CDR3 region is CASSKGQVSSYEQYF. CDR3 in DNA: TGTGCCAGCAGCAAAGGACAGGTTAGCTCCTACGAGCAGTACTTC. The chain uses TRBV5-5 and TRBJ2-7; 7 bases match TRBD1. CDR3 length equals 15 residues. Germline CDR1 reads SGHKS; CDR2 reads YYEKEE (reference sequence). J gave up 0 bases and V 4 bases, and 7 bases lay outside the gene matches.